This is a list of T cell receptor beta chains from one sample in a study of shared clonotypes between healthy human individuals. Profiling relied on immunoSEQ multiplex PCR, and the TCRdb table lists in-frame clones only, not all of them. The repertoire has about 870,000 clones, around 92% of them found once; the top ten carry nearly 25%. Source material: naive CD8+ T cells sorted from blood. Receptor source: a man aged 30 to 39 in good health. Each CDR3 is given without its conserved first and last residue.

V gene | CDR3 protein
TRBV5-1 | ASSPEAASYEQY
TRBV27 | ASSFGWQYEQY
TRBV6-4 | ASSRLAGGGQETQY
TRBV7-9 | ASSSSYGGRASGNTIY
TRBV5-6 | ASSLSGQGFHEQF
TRBV6-5 | ASSDEGQTQY
TRBV10-3 | AISDPRGGMDGYT
TRBV5-1 | ASSLGQGTLYGYT
TRBV6-1 | ASSETVYEQY
TRBV5-4 | ASSLSGGGFEQY
TRBV7-9 | ASSLGGQGQETQY
TRBV7-8 | ATTHTYNEQF
TRBV19 | ASSIITTSGFTGELF
TRBV28 | ASSFPGMNTEAF
TRBV4-1 | ASSDLAGTDEQY
TRBV19 | ASSIQGAYNEQF
TRBV5-1 | ASSKTGSGNTIY
TRBV25-1 | ASSEYIATGTSTGELF
TRBV10-3 | AIGPESNQPQH
TRBV19 | ASSSLGGSYEQY
TRBV29-1 | SAGTDYFTDTQY
TRBV15 | ATRQAMNTEAF
TRBV7-9 | ASSGRLAGNTGELF
TRBV29-1 | SVDPPTSGSATGADTQY
TRBV27 | ASSLGQGLYEQY
TRBV7-9 | ASSSGGSSEQY
TRBV28 | ASKKSGRVWNEQF
TRBV7-6 | ASSLARLDDTQY
TRBV5-1 | ASSLDGQSNEQF
TRBV6-5 | ASRSWNTEAF
TRBV27 | ASSSILESYEQY
TRBV5-6 | ASSLVGLAGAAGELF
TRBV18 | ASSRDPVNTEAF
TRBV7-9 | ASSSQFLGLATQQY
TRBV27 | ASSFTGDQYYEQY
TRBV9 | ASSVTRASSYNEQF
TRBV9 | ASSDRDRVHGYT
TRBV28 | ASSFMDTQY
TRBV27 | ASRPDGGPYEQY
TRBV27 | ASSLSGMIEKLF
TRBV14 | ASSQIRSDTEAF
TRBV6-1 | ASSERPQGGFYGYT
TRBV11-2 | ASSPGTAAGNTIY